This TCR beta chain was recorded in a study of blood T cell repertoires in COVID-19. In the study overall: Samples of COVID-19 (acute and convalescent) were obtained from the United States, Italy and Spain. The analysed material was cDNA or gDNA that came from T cells, B-cell-depleted T cells, or PBMCs.

Between the trimmed V and J ends, which lost 0 bases and 1 base, there was a span of 16 bases. This CDR3 is 18 amino acids long. The germline V gene encodes CDR1 LNHDA and CDR2 SQIVND (reference sequence). This table comes from immunoSEQ multiplex PCR, and its TCRdb copy is limited to in-frame clones, with some not included. The repertoire holds roughly 260,000 clones, with roughly 90% as singletons. Seattle's enrolled individuals joined amid active infection and were then monitored longitudinally. The sequenced sample consisted of peripheral blood. The V and J genes are TRBV19 and TRBJ1-5; D is undetermined. This sequence originates from a woman between 25 and 40 years old with COVID-19, enrolled during active disease. The CDR3 bases are TGTGCCAGTAGTATAGAAGCGGTTGGTCAGGCCAGCAATCAGCCCCAGCATTTT. This codes for CASSIEAVGQASNQPQHF.